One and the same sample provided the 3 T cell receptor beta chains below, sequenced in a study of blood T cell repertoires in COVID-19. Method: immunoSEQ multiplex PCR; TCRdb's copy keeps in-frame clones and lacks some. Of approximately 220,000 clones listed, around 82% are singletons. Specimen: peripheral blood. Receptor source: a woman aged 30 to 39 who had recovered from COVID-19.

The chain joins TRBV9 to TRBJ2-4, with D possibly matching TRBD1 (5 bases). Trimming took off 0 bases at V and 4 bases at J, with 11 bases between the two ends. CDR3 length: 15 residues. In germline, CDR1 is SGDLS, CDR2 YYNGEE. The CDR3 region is CASSVEGRAKNIQYF. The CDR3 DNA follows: TGTGCCAGCAGCGTAGAGGGCAGGGCTAAAAACATTCAGTACTTC. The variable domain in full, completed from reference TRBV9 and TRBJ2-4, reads DSGVTQTPKHLITATGQRVTLRCSPRSGDLSVYWYQQSLDQGLQFLIQYYNGEERAKGNILERFSAQQFPDLHSELNLSSLELGDSALYFCASSVEGRAKNIQYFGAGTRLSVL.

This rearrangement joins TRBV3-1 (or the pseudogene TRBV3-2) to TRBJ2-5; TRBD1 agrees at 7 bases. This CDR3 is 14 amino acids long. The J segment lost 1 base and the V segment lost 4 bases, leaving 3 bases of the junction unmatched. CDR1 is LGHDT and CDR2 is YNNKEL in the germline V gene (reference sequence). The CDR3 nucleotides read TGTGCCAGCAGCCTGACAGGGTCCCAAGAGACCCAGTACTTC. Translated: CASSLTGSQETQYF.

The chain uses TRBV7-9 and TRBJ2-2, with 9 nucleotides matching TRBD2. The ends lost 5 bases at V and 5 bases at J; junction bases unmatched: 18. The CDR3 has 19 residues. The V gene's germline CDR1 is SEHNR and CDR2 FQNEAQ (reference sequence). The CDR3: CASSPPRVGGRAGTGELFF. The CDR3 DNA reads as TGTGCCAGCAGCCCACCCCGGGTTGGCGGGAGGGCCGGGACCGGGGAGCTGTTTTTT.